This TCR beta chain appears in the sequencing data of a study of control samples from healthy donors and cancer patients. The germline V gene encodes CDR1 SGHAT and CDR2 FQNNGV. The germline V and J ends were trimmed by 5 bases and 8 bases, with 9 bases remaining between them. The CDR3 contains 12 residues. The repertoire was sequenced with immunoSEQ multiplex PCR; TCRdb's copy has only in-frame clones and lacks some. The sample contains about 89,000 clones, around nine tenths of which appear only once. The sequencing sample was made of blood. This chain uses TRBV11-2 with TRBJ1-4; maybe TRBD1 (6 bases). The TCR comes from a young man in good health. The chain's CDR3 is CASSGDREKLFF. CDR3 DNA sequence: TGTGCCAGCAGCGGCGACAGGGAAAAACTGTTTTTT. Supplemented by reference TRBV11-2 and TRBJ1-4, the full variable domain reads EAGVAQSPRYKIIEKRQSVAFWCNPISGHATLYWYQQILGQGPKLLIQFQNNGVVDDSQLPKDRFSAERLKGVDSTLKIQPAKLEDSAVYLCASSGDREKLFFGSGTQLSVL.